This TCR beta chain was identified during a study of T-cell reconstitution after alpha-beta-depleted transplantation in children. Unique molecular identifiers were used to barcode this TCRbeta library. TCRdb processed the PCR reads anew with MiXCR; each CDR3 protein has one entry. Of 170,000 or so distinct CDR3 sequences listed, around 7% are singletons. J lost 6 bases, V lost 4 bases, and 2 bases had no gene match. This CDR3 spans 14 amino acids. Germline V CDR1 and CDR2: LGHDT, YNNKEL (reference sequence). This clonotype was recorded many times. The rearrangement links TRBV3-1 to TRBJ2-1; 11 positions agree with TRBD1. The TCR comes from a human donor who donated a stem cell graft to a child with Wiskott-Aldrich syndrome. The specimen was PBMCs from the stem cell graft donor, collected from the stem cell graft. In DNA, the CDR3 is TGTGCCAGCAGCCGTGGGACAGGGGGCAATGAGCAGTTCTTC. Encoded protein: CASSRGTGGNEQFF.